These T cell receptor beta chains were read from a single sample in a study of CD8 T cells in ankylosing spondylitis. One entry per CDR3 protein, called by TCRdb with MiXCR from the 5' RACE reads. The repertoire holds some 800,000 distinct CDR3 sequences, with approximately 12% as singletons. The sample was blood, either unsorted or a sorted T cell fraction (not recorded which). The receptors were sampled from a male donor with ankylosing spondylitis. The CDR3 runs from the conserved cysteine through the conserved F or W. The order of the fields is V gene, D gene, J gene, clone size, CDR3 DNA, CDR3 protein. D genes are given only for firm matches. Expanded clones are given a class, and other clones once, few, many or no size at all.

TRBV7-2	-	TRBJ2-7	-	TGTGCCAGCAGCTTAGCGCCGCGTCACGAGCAGTACTTC	CASSLAPRHEQYF
TRBV5-1	-	TRBJ2-3	-	TGCGCCAGCAGCTTGGTAGAAGCTAGCACAGATACGCAGTATTTT	CASSLVEASTDTQYF
TRBV6-5	-	TRBJ2-5	-	TGTGCCAGCAGTTATCAGGGCCCGTACCAAGAGACCCAGTACTTC	CASSYQGPYQETQYF
TRBV5-6	-	TRBJ2-1	few	TGTGCCAGCAGCCCCAGGGGAGCTGAGCAGTTCTTC	CASSPRGAEQFF
TRBV5-1	-	TRBJ2-3	-	TGCGCCAGCAGTATTGGGAGCGTAGGCACAGATACGCAGTATTTT	CASSIGSVGTDTQYF
TRBV19	TRBD1	TRBJ2-4	many	TGTGCCAGTAGTACCTGGACAGGGAATTGGGCTGTGAGCATTCAGTACTTC	CASSTWTGNWAVSIQYF
TRBV6-5	-	TRBJ2-5	-	TGTGCCAGCAGTTACTCAAGGACGGAGTACCAAGAGACCCAGTACTTC	CASSYSRTEYQETQYF
TRBV9	-	TRBJ2-2	-	TGTGCCAGCAGCCCTGGTTTAGGCAGGGTAATCAGTCGTGCCGGGGAGCTGTTCTTT	CASSPGLGRVISRAGELFF
TRBV5-1	TRBD1	TRBJ2-5	few	TGCGCCAGCAGCGAGGGGGCGAGGGAGACCCAGTACTTC	CASSEGARETQYF
TRBV5-4	TRBD2	TRBJ2-3	-	TGTGCCAGCAGCCGGACTAGCGGGAGATTGTGGGATACGCAGTATTTT	CASSRTSGRLWDTQYF
TRBV14	-	TRBJ1-2	-	TGTGCCAGCAGCCAAGCTCTCACAGGGAGGTCGGGTGGCTACACCTTC	CASSQALTGRSGGYTF
TRBV29-1	-	TRBJ1-1	many	TGCAGCGTTGAAGATGGGTGGACGCTGAACACTGAAGCTTTCTTT	CSVEDGWTLNTEAFF
TRBV20-1	-	TRBJ2-7	few	TGCAGTGCTAGACAAGGAAGCGAGCAGTACTTC	CSARQGSEQYF
TRBV20-1	TRBD2	TRBJ2-1	-	TGCAGTGCTAGAATTGGGGCTAGCGGTTACATCTTCCATGAGCAGTTCTTC	CSARIGASGYIFHEQFF
TRBV7-9	TRBD1	TRBJ1-2	few	TGTGCCAGCAGCTTAGTAGGGACAGGGGCTCTCGGCTACACCTTC	CASSLVGTGALGYTF
TRBV5-1	-	TRBJ1-1	many	TGTGCCAGCAGCTCACAGGGGAACACTGAAGCTTTCTTT	CASSSQGNTEAFF
TRBV5-1	-	TRBJ2-1	many	TGCGCCAGCAGCTTGGAGGAGGGAGGGGGCGATGAGCAGTTCTTC	CASSLEEGGGDEQFF
TRBV4-3	-	TRBJ1-5	-	TGCGCCAGCAGCCAAGTCCCAGGGACCAATCAGCCCCAGCATTTT	CASSQVPGTNQPQHF
TRBV10-3	TRBD1	TRBJ1-2	few	TGTGCCATCAAAAACGGGACAGGACACTATGGCTACACCTTC	CAIKNGTGHYGYTF
TRBV9	TRBD1	TRBJ2-1	many	TGTGCCAGCAGCGACAGGGGACAGGGGTCCGGCGAGCAGTTCTTC	CASSDRGQGSGEQFF
TRBV20-1	-	TRBJ1-2	-	TGCAGTGCTACAGGGGATCGCTATGGCTACACCTTC	CSATGDRYGYTF
TRBV20-1	-	TRBJ2-3	few	TGCAGTGCTAGAGATTTCGCGGGGTCCACAGATACGCAGTATTTT	CSARDFAGSTDTQYF
TRBV6-2/TRBV6-3	-	TRBJ2-1	few	TGTGCCAGCAGTGGCAACAGGGAAAATGAGCAGTTCTTC	CASSGNRENEQFF
TRBV7-8	-	TRBJ1-1	few	TGTGCCAGCAGCGGCAGGGAATTTGACACTGAAGCTTTCTTT	CASSGREFDTEAFF
TRBV4-2	-	TRBJ1-2	few	TGTGCCAGCAGCCAAGAACACTTAGCTAACTATGGCTACACCTTC	CASSQEHLANYGYTF
TRBV12-3/TRBV12-4	-	TRBJ1-2	-	TGTGCCAGCAGTCCAGGGGCCAGGGCGGGCTATGGCTACACCTTC	CASSPGARAGYGYTF
TRBV29-1	-	TRBJ2-1	many	TGCAGCGTTGATCTAAACGGCTCCTACAATGAGCAGTTCTTC	CSVDLNGSYNEQFF
TRBV4-1	-	TRBJ2-5	-	TGCGCCAGCAGCCAACCGGGCCGCAGAGGGCAAGAGACCCAGTACTTC	CASSQPGRRGQETQYF
TRBV29-1	-	TRBJ2-4	-	TGCAGCGGGGGCGCAGCCAAAAACATTCAGTACTTC	CSGGAAKNIQYF
TRBV4-2	TRBD2	TRBJ2-1	few	TGTGCCAGCAGCCATAAAGATCCTAGCGGGGGATATGAGCAGTTCTTC	CASSHKDPSGGYEQFF
TRBV20-1	-	TRBJ2-1	few	TGCAGTGCTAGAGACCCCGGGTGGGATGAGCAGTTCTTC	CSARDPGWDEQFF
TRBV11-1	-	TRBJ2-7	-	TGTGCCAGCAGCCACCGGGACGGCCTCTACGAGCAGTACTTC	CASSHRDGLYEQYF
TRBV5-1	TRBD1	TRBJ2-2	few	TGCGCCAGCAGCTTGCAGGACAGGCCCACCGGGGAGCTGTTTTTT	CASSLQDRPTGELFF
TRBV9	-	TRBJ2-1	few	TGTGCCAGCAGCGTAGGGGGTGCGTCGTCCTACAATGAGCAGTTCTTC	CASSVGGASSYNEQFF
TRBV10-3	-	TRBJ2-5	few	TGTGCCACCCAGAGGGCACCCAATAGCCTCAAGACCCAGTACTTC	CATQRAPNSLKTQYF
TRBV29-1	-	TRBJ1-4	many	TGCAGCGTTGAACTGGCAGGGGAGGAAAAACTGTTTTTT	CSVELAGEEKLFF
TRBV4-3	-	TRBJ2-5	-	TGCGCCAGCAGCCAAGATCCATTACAAGAGACCCAGTACTTC	CASSQDPLQETQYF
TRBV5-1	-	TRBJ2-7	-	TGCGCCAGCAGCTTTGAACTAGCAACCGAGCAGTACTTC	CASSFELATEQYF
TRBV10-3	-	TRBJ2-5	-	TGTGCCATCAGTGTGGATCGGGAGACCCAGTACTTC	CAISVDRETQYF
TRBV4-2	-	TRBJ1-5	few	TGTGCCAGCAGCCTGGACCCCGATAGCAATCAGCCCCAGCATTTT	CASSLDPDSNQPQHF
TRBV6-2/TRBV6-3	-	TRBJ2-7	-	TGTGCCAGCAGTTACTTCAGGGGTGGCTACGAGCAGTACTTC	CASSYFRGGYEQYF
TRBV7-2	-	TRBJ2-2	few	TGTGCCAGCAGCCCACCCTGGGGGAACACCGGGGAGCTGTTTTTT	CASSPPWGNTGELFF
TRBV12-3/TRBV12-4	TRBD2	TRBJ2-2	-	TGTGCCAGCAACCTACTAGCGGGAGAGACCGGGGAGCTGTTTTTT	CASNLLAGETGELFF
TRBV6-5	-	TRBJ1-4	many	TGTGCCAGCAGTTACCGGTTGGTTGGTGGCGAAAAACTGTTTTTT	CASSYRLVGGEKLFF
TRBV18	-	TRBJ2-5	few	TGTGCCAGCTCACCAGTAGACTCTCTAGAGACCCAGTACTTC	CASSPVDSLETQYF
TRBV5-1	TRBD1	TRBJ1-6	many	TGCGCCAGCACCGAGACAGGGACTAAGAGGACACCCCTCCACTTT	CASTETGTKRTPLHF
TRBV20-1	TRBD1	TRBJ2-5	-	TGCAGTGCTAGAGATCCGACAGGGATCCAAGAGACCCAGTACTTC	CSARDPTGIQETQYF
TRBV5-1	-	TRBJ2-3	few	TGCGCCAGCAGCTTGATCCCACCAGATACGCAGTATTTT	CASSLIPPDTQYF
TRBV6-2/TRBV6-3	TRBD1	TRBJ1-2	-	TGTGCCAGCAGTTACTCGGCGGACAGGCCCAACTATGGCTACACCTTC	CASSYSADRPNYGYTF
TRBV5-4	-	TRBJ2-1	-	TGTGCCAGCAGTGGGGGGGCGGGTGCCACCTACAATGAGCAGTTCTTC	CASSGGAGATYNEQFF
TRBV4-2	-	TRBJ2-1	-	TGTGCCAGCAGCTCAAGCCAGGGGCCCTACAATGAGCAGTTCTTC	CASSSSQGPYNEQFF
TRBV5-1	TRBD1	TRBJ1-1	-	TGCGCCAGCAGAGGGACAGAGAGAGGTGAAGCTTTCTTT	CASRGTERGEAFF
TRBV21-1	-	TRBJ2-7	-	TGTGCCAGCTGGCCGAGCGGCGGGAGGACCTACGAGCAGTACTTC	CASWPSGGRTYEQYF
TRBV20-1	-	TRBJ2-7	-	TGCAGTGCTAGAGATATGCACAGAGCCTACGAGCAGTACTTC	CSARDMHRAYEQYF
TRBV27	-	TRBJ1-5	many	TGTGCCAGCAGGAGAACAGGTAATAGCAATCAGCCCCAGCATTTT	CASRRTGNSNQPQHF
TRBV6-1	-	TRBJ2-7	many	TGTGCCAGCAGTCCTCGGAGGGGGCGCGACGAGCAGTACTTC	CASSPRRGRDEQYF
TRBV7-9	TRBD2	TRBJ2-5	few	TGTGCCAGCAGCCTGGGACTAGCGCGCCGAGAGACCCAGTACTTC	CASSLGLARRETQYF
TRBV7-2	-	TRBJ1-1	many	TGTGCCAGCAGCTTAGGGGCAGTTATGAACACTGAAGCTTTCTTT	CASSLGAVMNTEAFF
TRBV7-9	-	TRBJ2-5	-	TGTGCCAGCAGCTTAGGCCCCGATAACGAGACCCAGTACTTC	CASSLGPDNETQYF